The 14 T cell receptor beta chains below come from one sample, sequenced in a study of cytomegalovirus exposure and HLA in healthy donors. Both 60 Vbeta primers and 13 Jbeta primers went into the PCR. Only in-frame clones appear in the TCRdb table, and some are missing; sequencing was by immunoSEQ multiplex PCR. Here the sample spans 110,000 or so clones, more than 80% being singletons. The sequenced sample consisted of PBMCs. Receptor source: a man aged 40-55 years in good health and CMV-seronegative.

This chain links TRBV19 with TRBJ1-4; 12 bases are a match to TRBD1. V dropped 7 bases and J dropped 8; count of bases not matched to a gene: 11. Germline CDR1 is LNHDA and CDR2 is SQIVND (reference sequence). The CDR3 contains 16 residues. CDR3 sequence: CASNTGQGAPGEKLFF. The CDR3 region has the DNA TGTGCCAGTAACACGGGACAGGGGGCGCCCGGGGAAAAACTGTTTTTT. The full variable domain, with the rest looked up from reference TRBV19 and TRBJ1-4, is DGGITQSPKYLFRKEGQNVTLSCEQNLNHDAMYWYRQDPGQGLRLIYYSQIVNDFQKGDIAEGYSVSREKKESFPLTVTSAQKNPTAFYLCASNTGQGAPGEKLFFGSGTQLSVL.

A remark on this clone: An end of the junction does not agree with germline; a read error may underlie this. The CDR3 DNA follows: TGTGCCAGCAATTACTCGACGGGTGGCTATGGCTACACCTTC. Its translation is CASNYSTGGYGYTF. This chain connects TRBV6-5 to TRBJ1-2; D is uncertain. This CDR3 spans 14 amino acids. From germline, CDR1 is MNHEY and CDR2 SVGAGI.

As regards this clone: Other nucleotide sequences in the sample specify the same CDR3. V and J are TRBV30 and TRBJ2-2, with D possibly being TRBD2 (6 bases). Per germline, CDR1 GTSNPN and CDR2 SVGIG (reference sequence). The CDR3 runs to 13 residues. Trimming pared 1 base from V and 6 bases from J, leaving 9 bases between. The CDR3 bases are TGTGCCTGGAGTGCCTCGGGAGCCGGGGAGCTGTTTTTT. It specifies CAWSASGAGELFF.

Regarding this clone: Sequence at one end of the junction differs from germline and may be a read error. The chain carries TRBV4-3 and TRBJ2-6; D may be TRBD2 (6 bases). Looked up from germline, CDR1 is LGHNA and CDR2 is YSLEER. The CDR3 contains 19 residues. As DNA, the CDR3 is TGCGCCAGCAGCCAAGATTCGGTTTGGCGGGGCTCTGGGGCCAACATCCTGACTTTC. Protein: CASSQDSVWRGSGANILTF.

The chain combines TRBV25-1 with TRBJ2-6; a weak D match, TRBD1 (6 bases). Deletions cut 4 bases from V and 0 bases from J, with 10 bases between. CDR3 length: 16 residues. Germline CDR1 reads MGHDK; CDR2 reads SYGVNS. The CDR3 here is CASSVGQRSGANVLTF. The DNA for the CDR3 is TGTGCCAGCAGTGTTGGACAGCGCTCTGGGGCCAACGTCCTGACTTTC.

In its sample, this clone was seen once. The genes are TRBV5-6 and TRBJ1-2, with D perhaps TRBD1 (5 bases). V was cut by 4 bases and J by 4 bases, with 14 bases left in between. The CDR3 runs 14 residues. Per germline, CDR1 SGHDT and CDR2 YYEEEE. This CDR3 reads CASSPGGVGYGYTF. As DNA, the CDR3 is TGTGCCAGCAGCCCGGGGGGGGTTGGCTATGGCTACACCTTC.

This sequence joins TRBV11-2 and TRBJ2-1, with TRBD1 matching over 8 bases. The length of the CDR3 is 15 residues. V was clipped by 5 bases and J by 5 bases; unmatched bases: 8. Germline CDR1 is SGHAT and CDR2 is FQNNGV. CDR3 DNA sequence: TGTGCCAGCAGCCCGGGACAGGTGGGGAACAATGAGCAGTTCTTC. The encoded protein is CASSPGQVGNNEQFF.

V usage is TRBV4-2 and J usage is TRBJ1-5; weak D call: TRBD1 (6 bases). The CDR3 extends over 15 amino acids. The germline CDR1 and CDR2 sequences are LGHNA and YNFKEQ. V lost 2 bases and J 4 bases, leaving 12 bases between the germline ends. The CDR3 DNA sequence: TGTGCCAGCAGCCAAAATCAGGGGCGGAATCAGCCCCAGCATTTT. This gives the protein CASSQNQGRNQPQHF.

The CDR3 reads CATSLLDTQYF. The CDR3 nucleotides are TGTGCCACCAGTTTACTTGATACGCAGTATTTT. This chain links TRBV15 with TRBJ2-3; D gene unclear. Trimming removed 6 bases from V and 6 bases from J, with 7 bases in between. This CDR3 is built from 11 residues. Germline CDR1 reads LNHNV; CDR2 reads YYDKDF (reference sequence).

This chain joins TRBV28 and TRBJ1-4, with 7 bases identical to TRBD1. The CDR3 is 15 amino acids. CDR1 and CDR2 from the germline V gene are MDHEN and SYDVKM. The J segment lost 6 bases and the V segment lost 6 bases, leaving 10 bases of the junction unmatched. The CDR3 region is CASRASGTGDEKLFF. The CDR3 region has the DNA TGTGCCAGCAGAGCCTCCGGTACAGGGGATGAAAAACTGTTTTTT.

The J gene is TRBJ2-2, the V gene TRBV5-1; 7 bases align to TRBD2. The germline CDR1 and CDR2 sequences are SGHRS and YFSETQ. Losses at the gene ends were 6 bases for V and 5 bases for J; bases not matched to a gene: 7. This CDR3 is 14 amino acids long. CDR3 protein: CASIPGGGTGELFF. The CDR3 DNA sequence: TGCGCCAGCATCCCGGGCGGGGGTACCGGGGAGCTGTTTTTT.

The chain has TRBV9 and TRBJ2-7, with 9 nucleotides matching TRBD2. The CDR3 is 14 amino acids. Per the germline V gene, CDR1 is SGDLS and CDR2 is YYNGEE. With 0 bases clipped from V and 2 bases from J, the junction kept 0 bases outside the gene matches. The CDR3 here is CASSVGGRAYEQYF. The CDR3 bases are TGTGCCAGCAGCGTAGGCGGGAGGGCCTACGAGCAGTACTTC.

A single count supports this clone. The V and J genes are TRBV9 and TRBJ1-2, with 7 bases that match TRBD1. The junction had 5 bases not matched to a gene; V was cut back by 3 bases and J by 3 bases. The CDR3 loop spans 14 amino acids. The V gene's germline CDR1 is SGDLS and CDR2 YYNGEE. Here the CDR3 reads CASSAGTADYGYTF. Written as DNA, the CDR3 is TGTGCCAGCAGCGCCGGGACAGCCGACTATGGCTACACCTTC. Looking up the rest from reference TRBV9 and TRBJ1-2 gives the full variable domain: DSGVTQTPKHLITATGQRVTLRCSPRSGDLSVYWYQQSLDQGLQFLIQYYNGEERAKGNILERFSAQQFPDLHSELNLSSLELGDSALYFCASSAGTADYGYTFGSGTRLTVV.

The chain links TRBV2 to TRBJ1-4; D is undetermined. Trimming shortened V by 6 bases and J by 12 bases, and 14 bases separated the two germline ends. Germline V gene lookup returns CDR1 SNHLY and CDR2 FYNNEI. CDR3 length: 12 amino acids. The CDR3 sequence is CASRGERVELFF. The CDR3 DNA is TGTGCCAGCAGGGGAGAGCGGGTGGAACTGTTTTTT.